These 28 T cell receptor beta chains share one sample of origin, sequenced in a study of CD8 T cells in Susac syndrome (dated by TCRdb to between 2018 and 2021). The protocol used for the library was the immunoSEQ multiplex PCR assay. RNA was extracted with the RNeasy kit and roughly 0.5 to 1 ug was reverse transcribed using random hexamers. TCRdb reprocessing: public reads trimmed at Q25 with fastp, clones called with MiXCR, in-frame beta chains kept. Entries that share a CDR3 protein sequence are merged under the most common genes and DNA. This sample comprises some 100,000 distinct CDR3 sequences, 85% to 95% of them detected only once. Clones ranked in the top ten supply about 0.09% of the sample. Sample: CD4+ T cells from PBMCs. All receptors come from a human donor with multiple sclerosis.

The chain combines TRBV7-2 with TRBJ2-7; D gene unclear. V lost 1 base and J lost 3, with 13 bases in between. Germline V CDR1 and CDR2: SGHTA, FQGNSA. The CDR3 covers 15 residues. The CDR3 is CASSLEIWARYEQYF. The CDR3, as DNA: TGTGCCAGCAGCTTAGAGATCTGGGCGCGCTACGAGCAGTACTTC.

This chain links TRBV18 with TRBJ2-1; TRBD2 matches 7 bases. J lost 6 bases, V lost 5 bases, and 13 bases had no gene match. Germline loops: CDR1 KGHSH, CDR2 LQKENI. The CDR3 loop spans 16 amino acids. The CDR3, as DNA: TGTGCCAGCTCAAGATTCGAGCGGGGTTTTGCCAATGAGCAGTTCTTC. This sequence encodes CASSRFERGFANEQFF. Together with reference TRBV18 and TRBJ2-1, the CDR3 gives the full variable domain: NAGVMQNPRHLVRRRGQEARLRCSPMKGHSHVYWYRQLPEEGLKFMVYLQKENIIDESGMPKERFSAEFPKEGPSILRIQQVVRGDSAAYFCASSRFERGFANEQFFGPGTRLTVL.

The rearrangement links TRBV4-2 to TRBJ1-1; 7 bases are shared with TRBD1. V was pared by 3 bases and J by 0 bases, with 4 bases of the junction left unmatched. The CDR3 spans 15 residues. Germline V gene data show CDR1 as LGHNA and CDR2 as YNFKEQ. The CDR3 nucleotides are TGTGCCAGCAGCCAGATTGACAGGGTGAACACTGAAGCTTTCTTT. It yields the protein CASSQIDRVNTEAFF.

The chain employs TRBV3-1 and TRBJ2-3; 9 bases match TRBD2. J was trimmed by 7 bases and V by 0 bases; bases with no gene match: 11. The CDR3 totals 17 residues. CDR1 LGHDT and CDR2 YNNKEL come from the germline V gene (reference sequence). CDR3 loop: CASSQEYAGGPPNTQYF. The CDR3 nucleotides are TGTGCCAGCAGCCAAGAGTACGCGGGGGGGCCCCCGAATACGCAGTATTTT.

This sequence joins TRBV6-5 and TRBJ1-2, with no clear D. Germline CDR1 is MNHEY and CDR2 is SVGAGI. CDR3 length equals 13 residues. Between the trimmed V and J ends, which lost 0 bases and 2 bases, there was a span of 4 bases. The CDR3 nucleotides are TGTGCCAGCAGTTACTCAGGGAACTATGGCTACACCTTC. The encoded protein is CASSYSGNYGYTF.

The V gene is TRBV3-1, the J gene TRBJ1-4, with 7 bases that match TRBD1. The CDR3 has 16 residues. J lost 5 bases, V lost 4 bases, and 10 bases had no gene match. Germline loops: CDR1 LGHDT, CDR2 YNNKEL (reference sequence). CDR3 loop: CASSLALGQRNEKLFF. For the CDR3, the DNA is TGTGCCAGCAGCCTTGCCTTGGGACAGAGAAATGAAAAACTGTTTTTT. Full variable domain (missing parts from reference TRBV3-1 and TRBJ1-4): DTAVSQTPKYLVTQMGNDKSIKCEQNLGHDTMYWYKQDSKKFLKIMFSYNNKELIINETVPNRFSPKSPDKAHLNLHINSLELGDSAVYFCASSLALGQRNEKLFFGSGTQLSVL.

The chain couples TRBV6-2 or TRBV6-3 to TRBJ1-5; 9 bases map to TRBD1. V dropped 7 bases and J dropped 5; count of bases not matched to a gene: 9. This CDR3 is built from 15 residues. Germline values: CDR1 MNHEY, CDR2 SVGEGT. The CDR3 DNA follows: TGTGCCAGCACTTTACAGGGGGCTGGATATCAGCCCCAGCATTTT. The encoded protein is CASTLQGAGYQPQHF.

This chain links TRBV7-2 with TRBJ1-2; D unresolved. With 2 bases removed from V and 6 bases from J, the gap between germline ends came to 10 bases. The germline CDR1 and CDR2 sequences are SGHTA and FQGNSA. This CDR3 is built from 13 residues. The CDR3: CASSLYKANGYTF. The CDR3 bases are TGTGCCAGCAGCTTATACAAGGCAAATGGCTACACCTTC.

The CDR3 spells CASSSGGRYNEQFF. In DNA, the CDR3 is TGTGCCAGCAGTAGCGGGGGGCGATACAATGAGCAGTTCTTC. V and J are TRBV9 and TRBJ2-1, with 10 bases lining up with TRBD2. This CDR3 is 14 amino acids long. Losses at the gene ends were 5 bases for V and 4 bases for J; bases not matched to a gene: 3. Germline-derived CDR1 and CDR2 are SGDLS and YYNGEE.

The CDR3 is CASSQERGGPDTQYF. CDR3 nucleotide sequence: TGCGCCAGCAGCCAGGAGCGGGGGGGCCCCGATACGCAGTATTTT. J is TRBJ2-3 and V is TRBV4-3; TRBD2 aligns across 10 bases. The CDR3 runs to 15 residues. J gave up 6 bases and V 3 bases, and 6 bases lay outside the gene matches. Germline lookup yields CDR1 LGHNA and CDR2 YSLEER.

The chain links TRBV7-9 to TRBJ2-3, with D unclear. The CDR3 has 13 amino acids. V lost 3 bases and J lost 2, with 6 bases in between. Germline V gene data show CDR1 as SEHNR and CDR2 as FQNEAQ (reference sequence). Written as DNA, the CDR3 is TGTGCCAGCAGCTTCCAGGCCACAGATACGCAGTATTTT. It codes for CASSFQATDTQYF.

The chain carries TRBV5-1 and TRBJ1-2; D remains unclear. Deletions cut 0 bases from V and 2 bases from J, with 8 bases between. The V gene's germline CDR1 is SGHRS and CDR2 YFSETQ. The CDR3 totals 14 residues. CDR3 nucleotides: TGCGCCAGCAGCTTGGCTATGGGCAACTATGGCTACACCTTC. Protein sequence: CASSLAMGNYGYTF.

The gene calls are TRBV5-6 and TRBJ1-4, with TRBD1 identical over 11 bases. Germline-derived CDR1 and CDR2 are SGHDT and YYEEEE. The CDR3 is made up of 19 amino acids. V was pared by 2 bases and J by 8 bases, with 17 bases of the junction left unmatched. The CDR3 DNA follows: TGTGCCAGCAGCTTATTGACAGCCACGGACAGGGGGCATCGGGAAAAACTGTTTTTT. It yields the protein CASSLLTATDRGHREKLFF.

This chain uses TRBV29-1 with TRBJ2-1; TRBD2 agrees at 11 bases. The CDR3 length is 15 residues. After removal of 6 bases from V and 9 bases from J, the junction contained 13 bases not matched to a gene. Germline CDR1 is SQVTM and CDR2 is ANQGSEA. The CDR3 is CSVLPGTSGGSEQFF. The CDR3, as DNA: TGCAGCGTCCTACCCGGGACTAGCGGTGGCAGTGAGCAGTTCTTC.

The chain employs TRBV19 and TRBJ2-5; D might be TRBD1 (6 bases). Trimming cost V 4 bases and J 1 base, with 13 bases left between them. Germline V gene lookup returns CDR1 LNHDA and CDR2 SQIVND (reference sequence). This CDR3 has 15 residues. Written as DNA, the CDR3 is TGTGCCAGTAGTACCCCGGGACACAGCCAAGAGACCCAGTACTTC. As protein: CASSTPGHSQETQYF.

This chain uses TRBV20-1 with TRBJ2-7; weak D call: TRBD2 (7 bases). CDR3 length equals 17 residues. Germline V gene sequence: CDR1 DFQATT, CDR2 SNEGSKA (reference sequence). V was clipped by 5 bases and J by 0 bases, with 23 bases between them. Here the CDR3 reads CSASPPATGTNSYEQYF. The CDR3 bases are TGCAGTGCTTCACCGCCCGCAACAGGGACTAACTCCTACGAGCAGTACTTC.

The chain employs TRBV12-3 or TRBV12-4 and TRBJ2-2; 9 bases align to TRBD1. V lost 5 bases, J lost 7 bases, and 14 bases stayed unmatched. The CDR3 totals 17 residues. CDR3 sequence (DNA): TGTGCCAGCAGTCCCCCTGCCGGGACAGGGTCAAGCGGGGAGCTGTTTTTT. Residues: CASSPPAGTGSSGELFF.

This sequence joins TRBV30 and TRBJ1-2; D is perhaps TRBD1 (5 bases). Germline V gives CDR1 GTSNPN, CDR2 SVGIG (reference sequence). The germline V and J ends were trimmed by 0 bases and 5 bases, with 13 bases remaining between them. The CDR3 covers 14 residues. The CDR3 region has the DNA TGTGCCTGGAGTGTACTGGACGGGGGTTATGGCTACACCTTC. This sequence encodes CAWSVLDGGYGYTF.

The V gene is TRBV7-9, the J gene TRBJ2-5; 11 bases line up with TRBD2. V lost 3 bases to trimming and J lost 5 bases; unmatched junction nucleotides: 11. Per germline, CDR1 SEHNR and CDR2 FQNEAQ (reference sequence). This CDR3 is built from 17 residues. The CDR3 sequence is CASSFSSISGGAETQYF. CDR3 DNA sequence: TGTGCCAGCAGCTTCAGCAGCATTAGCGGGGGGGCCGAGACCCAGTACTTC.

CDR3 in amino acids: CASGDRNTDTQYF. CDR3 bases: TGTGCCAGCGGAGACAGAAACACAGATACGCAGTATTTT. The chain carries TRBV27 and TRBJ2-3; D possibly corresponds to TRBD1 (5 bases). The CDR3 is 13 amino acids. Trimming cost V 8 bases and J 2 bases, with 11 bases left between them. Germline CDR1 reads MNHEY; CDR2 reads SMNVEV (reference sequence).

This clonotype was recorded a few times. J is TRBJ2-7 and V is TRBV3-1, with 8 nucleotides matching TRBD2. Germline assignment: CDR1 LGHDT and CDR2 YNNKEL (reference sequence). The CDR3 is made up of 13 amino acids. The trim removed 5 bases at V and 2 bases at J, leaving 2 bases unmatched. The CDR3, as DNA: TGTGCCAGCAGCAACGGGGGGGCCTACGAGCAGTACTTC. Its translation is CASSNGGAYEQYF.

In regard to this clonotype: Likely a read error: the CDR3 ends without its conserved phenylalanine or tryptophan. The J gene is TRBJ1-1, the V gene TRBV14; 7 bases align to TRBD1. CDR1 SGHDN and CDR2 FVKESK come from the germline V gene. Trimming cost V 4 bases and J 8 bases; bases outside gene matches: 13. There are 15 residues in the CDR3. CDR3 in amino acids: CASSLSDRVRREAFL. The CDR3 nucleotides are TGTGCCAGCAGCCTATCTGACAGGGTAAGGCGAGAAGCTTTCCTT.

The chain uses TRBV19 and TRBJ2-2; maybe TRBD2 (6 bases). CDR1 and CDR2 (germline): LNHDA, SQIVND (reference sequence). The CDR3 extends over 17 amino acids. Trimming took 0 bases from V and 1 from J, leaving 12 bases between them. The chain's CDR3 is CASSIEGGRKNTGELFF. CDR3 coding DNA: TGTGCCAGTAGTATAGAGGGGGGACGGAAGAACACCGGGGAGCTGTTTTTT.

J is TRBJ2-5 and V is TRBV12-3 or TRBV12-4; the D gene is possibly TRBD1 (7 bases). Trimming pared 5 bases from V and 3 bases from J, leaving 10 bases between. CDR3 length: 13 residues. CDR3 nucleotide sequence: TGTGCCAGCAGTGCGGGACAGAAAGAGACCCAGTACTTC. Translating gives CASSAGQKETQYF.

The gene calls are TRBV29-1 and TRBJ2-3; maybe TRBD1 (5 bases). The V end lost 1 base, the J end lost 2 bases, and 13 bases lay between the germline ends. Per the germline V gene, CDR1 is SQVTM and CDR2 is ANQGSEA. The CDR3 extends over 15 amino acids. The CDR3 region has the DNA TGCAGCGTTGAAGCCACGGATGGGGCCACAGATACGCAGTATTTT. The encoded protein is CSVEATDGATDTQYF.

The chain employs TRBV12-5 and TRBJ2-7; TRBD1 is a possible D gene (6 bases). This CDR3 is built from 14 residues. Germline V gene data show CDR1 as LGHNT and CDR2 as FRNRAP. V was pared by 5 bases and J by 2 bases, with 13 bases between. The CDR3 DNA reads TGTGCTAGTGGTCACAGAACAGGGCCCTACGAGCAGTACTTC. Translation gives CASGHRTGPYEQYF.

DNA of the CDR3: TGTGCCAGCAGCCAAGGCGGGTCAGTTGGGAATGAGCAGTTCTTC. This encodes CASSQGGSVGNEQFF. This sequence joins TRBV3-1 and TRBJ2-1; possibly TRBD2 for D (5 bases). The CDR3 length is 15 residues. Germline CDR1 and CDR2: LGHDT and YNNKEL (reference sequence). V was shortened by 1 base and J by 7 bases, with 14 bases between the two germline ends.

This rearrangement joins TRBV6-4 to TRBJ1-2; TRBD1 aligns across 12 bases. Germline V gene sequence: CDR1 MRHNA, CDR2 SNTAGT. CDR3 size: 15 residues. The junction had 9 bases not matched to a gene; V was cut back by 5 bases and J by 8 bases. CDR3 in amino acids: CASSQGTGGVDGYTF. For the CDR3, the DNA is TGTGCCAGCAGTCAGGGGACAGGGGGCGTAGACGGCTACACCTTC.